This T cell receptor (beta chain) derives from a study of CXCR3-negative and CXCR3-positive naive CD8 T cells (dated by TCRdb to between 2018 and 2021). About the investigation overall: In total, 130 million to 150 million TRB reads were obtained, or roughly 1.5 +/- 0.3 million reads per library. The diversity and physicochemical repertoire analyses included fewer than twelve donors pooled from two independent experiments. For the TRBV-TRBJ cluster analysis, the naive subsets came from a handful of donors, while the memory cells came from 3 donors. Overall study outcomes, separate from this receptor: Because surface CD5, which is linked to self-reactivity in mice, was comparable between the naive subsets, TCR interaction strength was also inferred from TRB CDR3 physicochemical properties. TRB CDR3s from CXCR3-positive naive cells showed higher hydrophobicity (lower Kidera factor 4), lower energy, and higher strength and volume indices than CXCR3-negative naive cells. Naive CXCR3-negative and CXCR3-positive cells from the same donor showed similar TRBV-TRBJ usage, whereas memory cells showed distinct patterns. Repertoire diversity was comparably high in both naive subsets but much lower in memory CD8+ T cells. Freshly isolated PBMCs were used for most assays because CXCR3 expression partially decreased after cryopreservation.

The sample was run on a NextSeq 550. The Human TCR Profiling Kit (MiLaboratory) was used to make UMI-labeled 5' RACE TRB cDNA libraries. cDNA synthesis used the entire amount of extracted RNA, and PCR amplification then used the entire amount of cDNA produced. The libraries were made side by side, with each library going through the same number of PCR cycles. On the study's bioinformatics: MIGEC and MiXCR extracted about 53,000 +/- 10,000 unique UMI-labeled TRB cDNA molecules per library, requiring at least two reads per UMI. On average, each library contained approximately 40,000 +/- 10,000 functional in-frame TRB CDR3 nucleotide clonotypes without stop codons. After downsampling to 5000 UMI-labeled TRB molecules per sample, diversity metrics, including normalized Shannon-Wiener and Chao1, were computed in VDJtools. For the central five CDR3 residues, VDJtools calculated physicochemical properties weighted by clonotype size, namely interaction energy, strength, volume and Kidera factor 4. The reads were reprocessed in TCRdb, with one entry per CDR3 protein sequence and no accompanying DNA. TCRdb's processing, not the authors' own work, is the source of the V and J calls. The sample's clone listing holds over 55,000 distinct CDR3 sequences. 4% to 5.5% of the sample lies in the top ten.

For every CD8+ T cell subset, about 300,000 cells were flow-sorted straight into RLT lysis buffer, and each subset was sorted in triplicate. Naive CD8+ T cells were defined stringently as CD45RO-CCR7+CD27+CD95- to exclude memory contaminants. Using standard density gradient centrifugation, peripheral blood mononuclear cells were isolated from buffy coats. A FACSAria III was used to flow-sort naive CD8+ T cells into CXCR3-negative and CXCR3-positive populations. Total RNA was extracted from sorted cells using an RNeasy Mini Kit. Concerning this clonotype: Its antigen remains undetermined.

The CDR3, from cysteine to phenylalanine, totals 13 residues. DNA was not recorded. From the germline V gene, CDR1 is SGHVS and CDR2 is FNYEAQ. Sequencing was performed on naive CXCR3+ CD8+ T cells from blood. In the paper's terms, the cell subset or site label means: CD45RO-CCR7+CD27+CD95- naive CD8+ T cells expressing CXCR3 (TNR3+). Recombination joined TRBV7-6 with TRBJ2-1. The sequence derives from a human donor in good health. Some clones in this sample may be carry-over from other donors' samples. Here the CDR3 is given as CASSDEGYGEQFF.